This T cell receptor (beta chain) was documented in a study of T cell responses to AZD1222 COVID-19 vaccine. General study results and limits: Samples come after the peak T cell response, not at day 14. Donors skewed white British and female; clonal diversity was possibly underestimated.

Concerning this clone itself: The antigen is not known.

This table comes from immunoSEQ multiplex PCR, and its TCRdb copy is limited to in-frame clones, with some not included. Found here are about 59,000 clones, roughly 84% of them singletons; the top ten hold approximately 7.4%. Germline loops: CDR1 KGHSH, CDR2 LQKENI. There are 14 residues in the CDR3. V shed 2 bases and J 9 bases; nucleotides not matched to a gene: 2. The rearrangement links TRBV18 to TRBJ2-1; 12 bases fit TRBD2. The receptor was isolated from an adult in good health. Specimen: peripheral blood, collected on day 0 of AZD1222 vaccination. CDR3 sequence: CASSPGLAGFEQFF. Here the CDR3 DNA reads TGTGCCAGCTCACCAGGACTAGCGGGGTTTGAGCAGTTCTTC.